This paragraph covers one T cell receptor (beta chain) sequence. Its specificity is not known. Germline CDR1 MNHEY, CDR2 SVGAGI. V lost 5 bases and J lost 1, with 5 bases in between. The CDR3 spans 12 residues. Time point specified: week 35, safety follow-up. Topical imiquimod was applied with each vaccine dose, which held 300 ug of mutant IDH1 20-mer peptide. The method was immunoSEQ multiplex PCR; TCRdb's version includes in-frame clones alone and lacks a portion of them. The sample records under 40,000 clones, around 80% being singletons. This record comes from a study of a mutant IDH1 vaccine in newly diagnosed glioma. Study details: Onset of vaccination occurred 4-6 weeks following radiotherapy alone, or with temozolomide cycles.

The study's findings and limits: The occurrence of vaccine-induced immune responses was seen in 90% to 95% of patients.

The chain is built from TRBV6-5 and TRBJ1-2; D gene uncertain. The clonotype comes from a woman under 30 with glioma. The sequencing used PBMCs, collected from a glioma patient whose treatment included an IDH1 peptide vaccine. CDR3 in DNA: TGTGCCAGCAGTATGCTTAACTATGGCTACACCTTC. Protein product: CASSMLNYGYTF.